These T cell receptor beta chains were read from a single sample in a study of blood T cells in healthy people across ages. TCRdb analysed the 5' RACE reads with MiXCR anew, one entry per CDR3 protein. The repertoire holds about 1.1 million distinct CDR3 sequences, with around two fifths as singletons. The sequencing input was blood. The origin of the receptors is a man aged 18 to 29 in good health. Both conserved end residues are part of each CDR3. The D gene is left open where the match is weak. Some rows have no size entry. The others give once, few or many, or a class for an expanded clone.

CDR3aa: CSARAPTGQNTEAFF
CDR3nt: TGCAGTGCTAGGGCCCCTACAGGCCAGAACACTGAAGCTTTCTTT
d_gene: -
v_gene: TRBV20-1
abundance: -
j_gene: TRBJ1-1

CDR3aa: CAISVSEGEDGYTF
CDR3nt: TGTGCCATCAGTGTGTCCGAGGGAGAGGACGGCTACACCTTC
d_gene: -
v_gene: TRBV10-3
abundance: -
j_gene: TRBJ1-2

CDR3aa: CASSSLGQGIDTQYF
CDR3nt: TGTGCCAGCAGCTCCTTAGGACAGGGAATAGATACGCAGTATTTT
d_gene: TRBD1
v_gene: TRBV7-2
abundance: -
j_gene: TRBJ2-3

CDR3aa: CSAAGGTVPYTQYF
CDR3nt: TGCAGTGCCGCAGGGGGGACAGTACCATATACGCAGTATTTT
d_gene: -
v_gene: TRBV20-1
abundance: -
j_gene: TRBJ2-3

CDR3aa: CSVAGNQETQYF
CDR3nt: TGCAGCGTTGCGGGGAACCAAGAGACCCAGTACTTC
d_gene: -
v_gene: TRBV29-1
abundance: once
j_gene: TRBJ2-5

CDR3aa: CASSQIGGITYSEQYF
CDR3nt: TGCGCCAGCAGCCAAATTGGGGGAATTACATATAGTGAGCAGTACTTC
d_gene: -
v_gene: TRBV5-1
abundance: -
j_gene: TRBJ2-4

CDR3aa: CASSAGTSGGFVDNEQFF
CDR3nt: TGTGCCAGCAGCGCGGGGACTAGCGGGGGGTTCGTGGACAATGAGCAGTTCTTC
d_gene: TRBD2
v_gene: TRBV9
abundance: -
j_gene: TRBJ2-1

CDR3aa: CASSGINRDGDYGYTF
CDR3nt: TGTGCCAGCAGTGGGATAAACCGGGACGGCGACTATGGCTACACCTTC
d_gene: -
v_gene: TRBV25-1
abundance: -
j_gene: TRBJ1-2

CDR3aa: CSVEMSGKGYGYTF
CDR3nt: TGCAGCGTTGAAATGTCAGGGAAGGGGTATGGCTACACCTTC
d_gene: -
v_gene: TRBV29-1
abundance: few
j_gene: TRBJ1-2

CDR3aa: CASGQGQGAYEQYF
CDR3nt: TGCGCCAGCGGCCAGGGACAGGGGGCTTACGAGCAGTACTTC
d_gene: TRBD1
v_gene: TRBV4-1
abundance: -
j_gene: TRBJ2-7

CDR3aa: CASSFPLAGPSANTGELFF
CDR3nt: TGCGCCAGCAGCTTCCCCCTCGCCGGACCGAGCGCGAACACCGGGGAGCTGTTTTTT
d_gene: -
v_gene: TRBV5-1
abundance: few
j_gene: TRBJ2-2

CDR3aa: CASSQEALRGGYTF
CDR3nt: TGCGCCAGCAGCCAAGAAGCCCTTAGGGGCGGCTACACCTTC
d_gene: -
v_gene: TRBV4-3
abundance: few
j_gene: TRBJ1-2

CDR3aa: CSASTGTTTEAFF
CDR3nt: TGCAGTGCGAGTACCGGGACAACCACTGAAGCTTTCTTT
d_gene: -
v_gene: TRBV20-1
abundance: -
j_gene: TRBJ1-1

CDR3aa: CASSNKKGQPQHF
CDR3nt: TGTGCCAGCAGCAACAAAAAGGGTCAGCCCCAGCATTTT
d_gene: -
v_gene: TRBV5-6
abundance: -
j_gene: TRBJ1-5

CDR3aa: CSARPRGLFTNQETQYF
CDR3nt: TGCAGTGCTAGACCCAGGGGATTGTTCACCAACCAAGAGACCCAGTACTTC
d_gene: -
v_gene: TRBV20-1
abundance: -
j_gene: TRBJ2-5

CDR3aa: CSVEGHGGTYNEQFF
CDR3nt: TGCAGCGTTGAAGGGCATGGGGGGACCTACAATGAGCAGTTCTTC
d_gene: -
v_gene: TRBV29-1
abundance: few
j_gene: TRBJ2-1

CDR3aa: CASSLGPQVNEQFF
CDR3nt: TGCGCCAGCAGCTTGGGCCCTCAGGTCAATGAGCAGTTCTTC
d_gene: -
v_gene: TRBV5-1
abundance: few
j_gene: TRBJ2-1

CDR3aa: CSGRTDSYGYTF
CDR3nt: TGCAGTGGGCGGACAGACTCATATGGCTACACCTTC
d_gene: -
v_gene: TRBV20-1
abundance: -
j_gene: TRBJ1-2

CDR3aa: CANSRTIQETQYF
CDR3nt: TGTGCTAACTCGAGGACTATCCAAGAGACCCAGTACTTC
d_gene: -
v_gene: TRBV7-7
abundance: -
j_gene: TRBJ2-5

CDR3aa: CASSDTAEGGYTF
CDR3nt: TGCGCCAGCAGCGATACCGCTGAGGGTGGCTACACCTTC
d_gene: -
v_gene: TRBV5-1
abundance: -
j_gene: TRBJ1-2

CDR3aa: CASSYGVQNTEAFF
CDR3nt: TGTGCCAGCAGTTACGGGGTCCAGAACACTGAAGCTTTCTTT
d_gene: -
v_gene: TRBV6-5
abundance: few
j_gene: TRBJ1-1

CDR3aa: CSAQQGQETQYF
CDR3nt: TGCAGTGCCCAGCAGGGGCAAGAGACCCAGTACTTC
d_gene: -
v_gene: TRBV20-1
abundance: few
j_gene: TRBJ2-5

CDR3aa: CASSFQTGEETQYF
CDR3nt: TGTGCCAGCAGTTTTCAAACTGGTGAAGAGACCCAGTACTTC
d_gene: -
v_gene: TRBV12-3/TRBV12-4
abundance: -
j_gene: TRBJ2-5

CDR3aa: CSVETGVYEQYF
CDR3nt: TGCAGCGTCGAGACAGGGGTCTACGAGCAGTACTTC
d_gene: TRBD1
v_gene: TRBV29-1
abundance: -
j_gene: TRBJ2-7

CDR3aa: CAGSPVGDSQYEQYF
CDR3nt: TGTGCCGGCAGTCCTGTCGGGGACAGCCAGTATGAGCAGTACTTC
d_gene: TRBD1
v_gene: TRBV12-3/TRBV12-4
abundance: -
j_gene: TRBJ2-4

CDR3aa: CAIRATGRVYGYTF
CDR3nt: TGTGCCATCAGAGCGACAGGGAGGGTCTATGGCTACACCTTC
d_gene: TRBD1
v_gene: TRBV10-3
abundance: few
j_gene: TRBJ1-2

CDR3aa: CASSYPSGGQETQYF
CDR3nt: TGTGCCAGCAGTTACCCTAGCGGGGGACAAGAGACCCAGTACTTC
d_gene: TRBD2
v_gene: TRBV6-6
abundance: -
j_gene: TRBJ2-5

CDR3aa: CASSDDFDSYGYTF
CDR3nt: TGTGCCAGCAGTGACGACTTCGACAGCTATGGCTACACCTTC
d_gene: -
v_gene: TRBV6-6
abundance: few
j_gene: TRBJ1-2

CDR3aa: CSARGILGDEQYF
CDR3nt: TGCAGTGCTAGAGGGATTCTTGGCGATGAGCAGTACTTC
d_gene: -
v_gene: TRBV20-1
abundance: -
j_gene: TRBJ2-5

CDR3aa: CATSDFWDGYTF
CDR3nt: TGTGCCACCAGTGATTTTTGGGATGGCTACACCTTC
d_gene: -
v_gene: TRBV24-1
abundance: -
j_gene: TRBJ1-2

CDR3aa: CASSPQGVNQPQHF
CDR3nt: TGTGCCAGCAGCCCCCAAGGGGTCAATCAGCCCCAGCATTTT
d_gene: -
v_gene: TRBV7-9
abundance: -
j_gene: TRBJ1-5

CDR3aa: CASRMTGEPMNTEAFF
CDR3nt: TGTGCCAGCAGAATGACAGGGGAACCTATGAACACTGAGGCTTTCTTT
d_gene: TRBD1
v_gene: TRBV6-2/TRBV6-3
abundance: -
j_gene: TRBJ1-1

CDR3aa: CSVDDRHGYTF
CDR3nt: TGCAGCGTTGATGACAGGCATGGCTACACCTTC
d_gene: -
v_gene: TRBV29-1
abundance: many
j_gene: TRBJ1-2

CDR3aa: CASSFNRDRGSAGANVLTF
CDR3nt: TGTGCCAGTAGTTTCAACCGGGACAGGGGATCTGCTGGGGCCAACGTCCTGACTTTC
d_gene: TRBD1
v_gene: TRBV19
abundance: -
j_gene: TRBJ2-6

CDR3aa: CASRPNSNTEAFF
CDR3nt: TGTGCCAGCAGACCAAACAGTAACACTGAAGCTTTCTTT
d_gene: -
v_gene: TRBV3-1
abundance: once
j_gene: TRBJ1-1

CDR3aa: CASSLIFAPEAGNTIYF
CDR3nt: TGTGCCAGCAGTTTAATATTTGCCCCGGAGGCTGGAAACACCATATATTTT
d_gene: -
v_gene: TRBV12-3/TRBV12-4
abundance: -
j_gene: TRBJ1-3

CDR3aa: CASSNRGGSAHNSPLHF
CDR3nt: TGTGCCAGCAGTAATAGGGGAGGGAGCGCGCATAATTCACCCCTCCACTTT
d_gene: -
v_gene: TRBV6-1
abundance: -
j_gene: TRBJ1-6

CDR3aa: CSARDSQTGAYEQYF
CDR3nt: TGCAGTGCTAGAGATTCCCAAACAGGTGCCTATGAGCAGTACTTC
d_gene: -
v_gene: TRBV20-1
abundance: -
j_gene: TRBJ2-7

CDR3aa: CASSRNLNTEAFF
CDR3nt: TGTGCCAGCAGCCGTAACCTGAACACTGAAGCTTTCTTT
d_gene: -
v_gene: TRBV6-2/TRBV6-3
abundance: -
j_gene: TRBJ1-1

CDR3aa: CASSLSQTGGYTEAFF
CDR3nt: TGTGCCAGCAGCTTAAGTCAGACAGGGGGTTACACTGAAGCTTTCTTT
d_gene: TRBD1
v_gene: TRBV11-1
abundance: -
j_gene: TRBJ1-1

CDR3aa: CAAGAKQFF
CDR3nt: TGTGCGGCGGGGGCTAAGCAGTTCTTC
d_gene: -
v_gene: TRBV27
abundance: -
j_gene: TRBJ2-1

CDR3aa: CASSLASQIGQYF
CDR3nt: TGTGCCAGCAGCTTAGCTTCTCAGATTGGGCAGTACTTC
d_gene: -
v_gene: TRBV7-9
abundance: -
j_gene: TRBJ2-7

CDR3aa: CASSSDRGREPTEAFF
CDR3nt: TGTGCCAGCAGTTCGGACAGGGGGCGCGAGCCCACTGAAGCTTTCTTT
d_gene: TRBD1
v_gene: TRBV6-2/TRBV6-3
abundance: -
j_gene: TRBJ1-1

CDR3aa: CASSQEDLGGDHDVNPEAFF
CDR3nt: TGCGCCAGCAGCCAAGAAGATTTGGGAGGGGACCACGACGTGAACCCTGAAGCTTTCTTT
d_gene: -
v_gene: TRBV4-3
abundance: -
j_gene: TRBJ1-1

CDR3aa: CASSHPKGGGTDTQYF
CDR3nt: TGCGCCAGCAGCCATCCCAAGGGGGGGGGCACAGATACGCAGTATTTT
d_gene: -
v_gene: TRBV4-1
abundance: few
j_gene: TRBJ2-3

CDR3aa: CASMADSNQPQHF
CDR3nt: TGTGCCAGCATGGCGGATAGCAATCAGCCCCAGCATTTT
d_gene: -
v_gene: TRBV2
abundance: -
j_gene: TRBJ1-5

CDR3aa: CSAGTGEGRTEAFF
CDR3nt: TGCAGTGCTGGAACCGGGGAGGGTAGAACTGAAGCTTTCTTT
d_gene: -
v_gene: TRBV20-1
abundance: once
j_gene: TRBJ1-1

CDR3aa: CASSLGGPGGAYGYTF
CDR3nt: TGTGCCAGCAGCTTAGGGGGCCCAGGGGGCGCTTATGGCTACACCTTC
d_gene: TRBD1
v_gene: TRBV11-2
abundance: -
j_gene: TRBJ1-2

CDR3aa: CSVVLANYGCTF
CDR3nt: TGCAGCGTTGTCCTCGCGAACTATGGCTGCACCTTC
d_gene: -
v_gene: TRBV29-1
abundance: -
j_gene: TRBJ1-2

CDR3aa: CSSPQVLNYGYTF
CDR3nt: TGCAGTTCACCTCAGGTTCTCAACTATGGCTACACCTTC
d_gene: -
v_gene: TRBV20-1
abundance: -
j_gene: TRBJ1-2

CDR3aa: CASSLEDGVGNEQFF
CDR3nt: TGTGCCAGCAGTTTAGAGGACGGTGTCGGCAATGAGCAGTTCTTC
d_gene: -
v_gene: TRBV27
abundance: -
j_gene: TRBJ2-1

CDR3aa: CASSFGSSPQETQYF
CDR3nt: TGTGCCAGCAGTTTTGGGAGCAGCCCCCAAGAGACCCAGTACTTC
d_gene: -
v_gene: TRBV12-3/TRBV12-4
abundance: many
j_gene: TRBJ2-5